Listed below are T cell receptor beta chains from one sample, sequenced in a study of graft-versus-host responses after intestinal transplantation. The protocol was immunoSEQ multiplex PCR, while the TCRdb copy is restricted to in-frame clones and leaves out a portion. The repertoire includes about 64,000 clones, over 85% of them detected once, and roughly 6.7% sits in the top ten. Specimen: bone marrow, collected 700 to 750 days after intestinal transplantation. These receptors originate from a human patient who received an intestinal transplant, so some T cells may come from the graft donor. CDR3s include the opening cysteine and the closing phenylalanine or tryptophan. The D gene is left open where the match is weak. Expanded clones are given a class, and other clones once, few, many or no size at all.

TRBV7-9	-	TRBJ1-1	-	CASSSGQNTEAFF	TGTGCCAGCAGCTCGGGCCAAAACACTGAAGCTTTCTTT
TRBV11-2	-	TRBJ1-2	-	CASTLGPTDYGYTF	TGTGCCAGCACCCTGGGACCGACGGACTATGGCTACACCTTC
TRBV19	-	TRBJ1-5	-	CASSMGTANQPQHF	TGTGCCAGTAGTATGGGGACGGCCAATCAGCCCCAGCATTTT
TRBV7-9	-	TRBJ2-3	-	CASSRWPRQYF	TGTGCCAGCAGCCGGTGGCCCCGGCAGTATTTT
TRBV4-2	once	TRBJ1-1	-	CASSQDWDLLNTEAFF	TGTGCCAGCAGCCAAGATTGGGATCTCTTGAACACTGAAGCTTTCTTT
TRBV7-3	-	TRBJ2-1	TRBD2	CASSPWTSGDKNEQFF	TGTGCCAGCAGCCCCTGGACTAGCGGGGATAAAAATGAGCAGTTCTTC
TRBV7-9	-	TRBJ2-7	TRBD1	CASSFKLSGQGISEQYF	TGTGCCAGCAGCTTTAAGTTGTCGGGACAGGGGATATCCGAGCAGTACTTC
TRBV7-9	-	TRBJ1-4	-	CASSLATGVGLFF	TGTGCCAGCAGCTTAGCCACGGGGGTCGGACTGTTTTTT
TRBV28	once	TRBJ2-5	-	CASSLSETQYF	TGTGCCAGCAGTTTATCGGAGACCCAGTACTTC
TRBV7-3	-	TRBJ2-1	TRBD2	CASSRNPRLAGGNEQFF	TGTGCCAGCAGCCGTAACCCACGACTAGCGGGGGGCAATGAGCAGTTCTTC
TRBV4-1	-	TRBJ1-2	-	CASSQDSADYGYTF	TGCGCCAGCAGCCAAGACTCCGCCGACTATGGCTACACCTTC
TRBV6-5	-	TRBJ2-1	TRBD2	CASSSGLASYNEQFF	TGTGCCAGCAGTTCGGGACTAGCGTCCTACAATGAGCAGTTCTTC
TRBV2	once	TRBJ1-1	-	CASRYGLNTEAFF	TGTGCCAGCCGGTATGGGCTAAACACTGAAGCTTTCTTT
TRBV6-5	-	TRBJ2-1	-	CASHEGLAYNNEQFF	TGTGCCAGCCACGAGGGACTCGCATACAACAATGAGCAGTTCTTC
TRBV4-1	-	TRBJ1-5	-	CASSQEWGAGQPQHF	TGCGCCAGCAGCCAAGAATGGGGGGCAGGGCAGCCCCAGCATTTT
TRBV5-1	-	TRBJ2-1	TRBD2	CASSLTSGGDEQFF	TGCGCCAGCAGCTTGACTAGCGGGGGGGATGAGCAGTTCTTC
TRBV11-1	-	TRBJ2-7	-	CASSSPWTDYEQYF	TGTGCCAGCAGCTCCCCTTGGACAGACTACGAGCAGTACTTC
TRBV4-1	-	TRBJ2-3	TRBD2	CASSQAMGPVAGRLTDTQYF	TGCGCCAGCAGCCAAGCCATGGGCCCGGTAGCGGGCCGTCTTACAGATACGCAGTATTTT
TRBV2	-	TRBJ2-3	-	CASSDPGPERADTQYF	TGTGCCAGCAGTGACCCGGGCCCCGAGCGGGCAGATACGCAGTATTTT
TRBV6-4	-	TRBJ2-3	TRBD2	CASSDTSGGADTQYF	TGTGCCAGCAGTGACACTAGCGGGGGGGCAGATACGCAGTATTTT
TRBV9	-	TRBJ2-5	-	CASSVGSSHQETQYF	TGTGCCAGCAGCGTGGGTAGCTCCCACCAAGAGACCCAGTACTTC
TRBV7-9	-	TRBJ1-2	-	CASSLEINYGYTF	TGTGCCAGCAGCTTAGAAATTAACTATGGCTACACCTTC
TRBV2	-	TRBJ2-7	-	CASITTTGGRNEQYF	TGTGCCAGCATCACAACTACCGGGGGCAGGAACGAGCAGTACTTC
TRBV30	few	TRBJ2-3	TRBD2	CAWSVSRGEEYF	TGTGCCTGGAGTGTTTCCCGGGGGGAGGAGTATTTT
TRBV5-1	-	TRBJ2-3	TRBD2	CASSFGVAGGSTDTQYF	TGCGCCAGCAGCTTCGGAGTAGCGGGGGGGTCCACAGATACGCAGTATTTT
TRBV28	-	TRBJ2-7	-	CASSYGPSSYEQYF	TGTGCCAGCAGTTATGGTCCCTCGTCCTACGAGCAGTACTTC
TRBV6-5	-	TRBJ1-1	-	CAARGDVNTEAFF	TGTGCCGCCCGAGGCGACGTGAACACTGAAGCTTTCTTT
TRBV25-1	-	TRBJ1-6	-	CASSEWAGANNSPLHF	TGTGCCAGCAGTGAATGGGCAGGGGCAAATAATTCACCCCTCCACTTT
TRBV27	-	TRBJ2-5	TRBD1	CASSLSLQGAGETQYF	TGTGCCAGCAGTTTATCCCTACAGGGGGCGGGAGAGACCCAGTACTTC
TRBV15	-	TRBJ1-2	-	CATSITREGYTF	TGTGCCACCAGCATCACCCGGGAAGGCTACACCTTC
TRBV27	-	TRBJ2-3	TRBD2	CASSRGLAGGYSTDTQYF	TGTGCCAGCAGTAGGGGACTAGCGGGGGGATATAGCACAGATACGCAGTATTTT
TRBV2	-	TRBJ1-1	TRBD1	CASGIDRAEAFF	TGTGCCAGCGGGATCGACAGGGCTGAAGCTTTCTTT
TRBV10-3	-	TRBJ2-3	-	CAISESIVPHLINNF	TGTGCCATCAGTGAGTCGATAGTCCCACACTTGATCAACAATTTT
TRBV27	-	TRBJ2-7	-	CASSRDPKEQYF	TGTGCCAGCAGTAGGGACCCTAAAGAGCAGTACTTC
TRBV6-5	-	TRBJ1-1	TRBD1	CASAGTGMNTEAFF	TGTGCCAGCGCCGGGACAGGGATGAACACTGAAGCTTTCTTT
TRBV27	once	TRBJ2-1	-	CASSLSSYNEQFF	TGTGCCAGCAGCCTCAGCTCCTACAATGAGCAGTTCTTC
TRBV6-1	-	TRBJ1-5	TRBD1	CASSVGGESQHF	TGTGCCAGCAGTGTAGGGGGCGAGTCCCAGCATTTT
TRBV5-5	once	TRBJ1-1	-	CASSRTLEAFF	TGTGCCAGCAGCAGGACATTAGAAGCTTTCTTT
TRBV28	-	TRBJ2-6	-	CASSLRLSGANVLTF	TGTGCCAGCAGTTTGAGGCTCTCTGGGGCCAACGTCCTGACTTTC
TRBV5-6	-	TRBJ2-7	-	CASSDFSAGSAYEQYF	TGTGCCAGCAGCGATTTTTCCGCGGGTTCCGCCTACGAGCAGTACTTC
TRBV11-2	-	TRBJ2-7	TRBD1	CASSFRQGRTYEQYF	TGTGCCAGCAGCTTTAGACAGGGGCGGACCTACGAGCAGTACTTC
TRBV28	-	TRBJ1-2	-	CASSLLRVYGYTF	TGTGCCAGCAGTTTATTAAGGGTCTATGGCTACACCTTC
TRBV7-6	-	TRBJ1-1	-	CASSLVAGVMNTEAFF	TGTGCCAGCAGCTTAGTGGCGGGAGTTATGAACACTGAAGCTTTCTTT
TRBV6-4	-	TRBJ2-1	TRBD2	CASSDGTSGYNEQFF	TGTGCCAGCAGTGACGGGACTAGCGGCTACAATGAGCAGTTCTTC
TRBV27	-	TRBJ2-7	-	CASSNTDSDLLEQYF	TGTGCCAGCAGTAACACCGACAGTGATCTACTCGAGCAGTACTTC
TRBV13	-	TRBJ2-5	-	CASSPQGGGQETQYF	TGTGCCAGCAGCCCTCAGGGTGGCGGCCAAGAGACCCAGTACTTC
TRBV29-1	few	TRBJ1-1	-	CSVEAQGAFF	TGCAGCGTTGAAGCCCAAGGGGCTTTCTTT
TRBV19	-	TRBJ2-5	TRBD2	CASSIGAGGLETQYF	TGTGCCAGTAGTATAGGCGCGGGAGGTTTAGAGACCCAGTACTTC